This T cell receptor (beta chain) was profiled in a study of T and B cells in COVID-19 patients (dated by TCRdb to 2018 to 2020). Background for the entire study: Using TRB and IGH repertoire sequencing of peripheral blood, the study characterized adaptive immunity in COVID-19 patients who had active infection or had recovered. A recovered cohort included some 19 patients who provided some 22 samples, and most of these patients had mild to moderate COVID-19 treated on an outpatient basis. Patients in the recovered cohort had a median age of almost 35 years, compared with more than 60 years for patients in the active-infection cohort. Of the 20 to 25 patients in the active-infection cohort, approximately 12 were critically ill and needed mechanical ventilation or ECMO. Comorbidities linked to unfavorable COVID-19 outcome were present in most of the 20 patients in the active-infection cohort. The repository of TCR and BCR sequences included some 70 time points from 40 or so patients, and more than 8 million TCR sequences were analysed. A couple of patients were included in both the recovered and active cohorts because samples were available from active disease and after recovery. For the repertoire analyses, the comparison was an age-matched reference group of some 40 healthy donors who were negative for COVID-19 antibodies. As many as 9 follow-up blood samples were taken per patient, and some of the samples covered different disease stages within the same individual. General conclusions and limits of the study: The cohort was considered too small to assess HLA contributions to COVID-19 susceptibility or severity. Specific T cell subsets (CD4+/Treg/CD8+) and sorted SARS-CoV-2-responsive or tetramer+ T cells had not yet been sequenced, and the corresponding sequencing experiments were ongoing. Blood samples from mildly ill patients during symptoms and early samples from severe cases were scarce. The reported TCR clusters were stated to require prospective validation before clinical use. Strongly skewed TRBV/TRBJ gene usage was reported in patients with COVID-19. In active COVID-19, TRB repertoires were highly clonal, while at recovery, diversity and richness increased above the levels seen in healthy donors. The recovered cohort had approximately 2,500 exclusive TCR clusters, including some 31 low-pGen clusters.

Genomic DNA extracted from blood, in amounts of roughly 230-550 ng, served as the starting material for amplifying TRB repertoires. This clonotype registers as medium-sized (0.01 to 0.1%) within its sample. The clone's antigen remains unknown. No clone much larger than this one lies a single base away; base qualities are absent. Deletion took 7 bases off V and 1 base off J, with a span of 16 bases between the germline ends. The germline V gene (reference sequence) gives CDR1 as LNHDA and CDR2 as SQIVND. The CDR3 runs 15 amino acids, cysteine and phenylalanine included. Just the 45-base CDR3 DNA is kept, in frame starting at base 1. Instrument on record: Illumina MiSeq. TRB rearrangements were amplified by multiplex PCR with BIOMED2 TRB-A/B primer pools. Illumina-compatible adapters and 7-nucleotide sample barcodes were added to the amplicons in two consecutive PCRs. All library PCRs used Phusion HS II polymerase. Amplicons were gel-purified with the NucleoSpin Gel and PCR Clean-up kit, quantified on Qubit, and pooled at 4 nM. Before Illumina next-generation sequencing, the quality of the amplicon pool was assessed on an Agilent 2100 Bioanalyzer. In the source study's methods: MiXCR 3.0.8 with the default MiXCR reference library was used to annotate TRB rearrangements. Non-productive reads and sequences with fewer than 2 reads were removed, and each unique CDR3 nucleotide sequence was counted as one clone. Clonality, diversity, richness and V-J gene usage were computed in R 3.5.1. GLIPH2 was used for TCR clustering by CDR3 similarity, and generation probabilities were calculated by OLGA. Only GLIPH2 clusters with at least four unique TCR clonotypes present in at least three individuals were retained. TCRdb itself trimmed the public reads at Q25 with fastp, ran MiXCR and retained productive beta chains. Merged by CDR3 protein, the rows form single entries marked with the most common genes and DNA. The V and J calls and clone size come from TCRdb's table, not from the authors' own analysis. The sample profile shows some 14,000 distinct CDR3 sequences; roughly 30% of them were found once. The biggest ten clones account for about 6.8% of the sample.

The chain uses TRBV19 and TRBJ1-1; the D gene is unclear. Sequencing was carried out using blood. The sequence was obtained from a human donor who had recovered from COVID-19. The DNA sequence follows: TGTGCCAGTACCCCACCCCGGACGGCGAACACTGAAGCTTTCTTT. Translated, this gives CASTPPRTANTEAFF.